This T cell receptor (beta chain) stems from a study of low-dose radiotherapy and immunotherapy resistance in tumors (dated by TCRdb to the early 2020s). Context from the whole study: In Cohort 1, each fraction delivered 0.5 Gy every 2 weeks, and the prescribed total PTV dose was 6.5 Gy. Cohort 2 received 1 Gy per fraction every two weeks, with a total of 13 Gy over 26 weeks. Nivolumab and ipilimumab were both given intravenously, with nivolumab at a 240 mg flat dose every two weeks and ipilimumab at 1 mg/kg every six weeks. Cyclophosphamide 200 mg/m2 was given intravenously every two weeks, one day before each radiation and immunotherapy administration. Starting on cycle 1 day 1, patients took 300 mg of aspirin by mouth once daily for four cycles. Trial participants were not randomized into treatment groups. The translational analysis covered eight patients: three from the first dose cohort and the first five from the second dose cohort.

This clonotype was detected ten times or more. There is no known antigen for this receptor. There are no base qualities to consult, and no much larger clone falls within one base. The reads were generated on an Illumina HiSeq 2500. First-strand cDNA was synthesized using Superscript III and a set of TRAV- and TRBV-specific primers, so that both TCRalpha and TCRbeta chains were covered. TCRs were amplified for 20 PCR cycles with Phusion, using a constant-region primer paired with the adapter attached to the V primers. Isolated mRNA was amplified with the MessageAmp II aRNA Amplification Kit, using a roughly 16-hour in vitro transcription at 37°C. mRNA for TCR sequencing was isolated with the Dynabeads mRNA DIRECT Purification Kit. Indexed Illumina adapters were added in a second Phusion PCR of 20 to 25 cycles, after which AMPure XP beads were used to purify the products. As for the authors' bioinformatics: Custom Perl scripts pooled TCR sequences encoding the same protein, removed out-of-frame sequences and computed each clonotype's abundance. TCR sequences supported by only a single read were excluded from analysis. The metrics used to describe the repertoires included Shannon entropy, Gini index, clonality, richness, and the frequency of TCRs shared between repertoires. TCRdb applied fastp at Q25 and MiXCR to the public reads, then kept only in-frame beta chains. All rows with the same CDR3 protein become a single entry with the most common DNA and genes. For this entry, the V and J calls and clone size follow TCRdb and not the study's own pipeline. The sample data list about 60,000 distinct CDR3 sequences, and roughly 24% of these were observed just once. Around 6% of the sample goes to the ten largest clones.

Explained via the paper, the time point label denotes: before trial treatment. Donors were enrolled in RACIN, a single-arm phase I dose-escalation trial in which nivolumab, ipilimumab, aspirin, low-dose cyclophosphamide and low-dose radiotherapy were combined. Patients with advanced, TIL-negative solid tumors were considered eligible. Between the V and J ends, shortened by 4 bases and 3 bases respectively, the junction contains 16 bases. In the germline V gene (reference sequence), CDR1 corresponds to LGHDT and CDR2 to YNNKEL. Spanning cysteine to phenylalanine, the CDR3 consists of 15 amino acids. CDR3 DNA is the only sequence kept; it has 45 bases, read in frame from the first base.

Rearrangement joined TRBV3-1 to TRBJ2-7, with a tentative D gene TRBD2 over 6 matching bases. The origin of this receptor is a male donor with prostate cancer. This specimen was PBMCs, taken before treatment. The CDR3 is CASSPGGAGYYEQYF. The nucleotide sequence is TGTGCCAGCAGCCCAGGAGGAGCGGGCTACTACGAGCAGTACTTC.